The 3 T cell receptor beta chains in this list originate from one sample, sequenced in a study of cytomegalovirus exposure and HLA in healthy donors (dated by TCRdb to between 2016 and 2019). Receptor libraries were prepared by the immunoSEQ multiplex PCR assay. A mixture of 60 forward primers for TCR Vbeta segments and 13 reverse primers for TCR Jbeta segments was used in the multiplex PCR. Imported from immuneACCESS, the table was reduced by TCRdb to in-frame sequences with V and J called. These copies leave out some clones; in studies compared against another copy, an unresolved V gene accounts for under half, and the cause of the remainder is not known. Here the sample has 100,000 to 150,000 clones; around three quarters occur a single time. The ten largest make up around 1.9% of the sample. The specimen was PBMCs. These receptors all come from a woman between 45 and 60 years old in good health and CMV-seronegative.

In its sample, this clone was seen a few times. J is TRBJ1-5 and V is TRBV4-3, with D possibly being TRBD1 (5 bases). Germline CDR1 is LGHNA and CDR2 is YSLEER. The CDR3 totals 16 residues. V lost 2 bases and J 0 bases, leaving 11 bases between the germline ends. The CDR3 protein is CASSQNTGHSNQPQHF. CDR3 sequence (DNA): TGCGCCAGCAGCCAAAACACAGGACATAGCAATCAGCCCCAGCATTTT.

The V gene is TRBV5-4, the J gene TRBJ2-7, with 8 bases matching TRBD1. Trimming at V came to 2 bases and at J to 5 bases, leaving 9 bases not matched to a gene. CDR1 SGHNT and CDR2 YYREEE come from the germline V gene (reference sequence). This CDR3 contains 15 residues. The CDR3 is CASSFNAGTGHEQYF. The CDR3 bases are TGTGCCAGCAGCTTCAATGCCGGGACAGGCCACGAGCAGTACTTC.

The chain couples TRBV21-1 to TRBJ2-7; the table's D call, TRBD2, was not checked against the DNA. TRBV21-1 is labeled a pseudogene. This CDR3 is built from 17 residues. CDR3 coding DNA: TGTGCCAGAAGGACTAGCGGGAGGGCCAAAGAAGCCTACGAGCAGTACGTC. Encoded protein: CARRTSGRAKEAYEQYV.